This is a list of T cell receptor beta chains from one sample in a study of quantifying T cell responses using KT2 cells. TCRdb re-called the UMI-ligation and nested PCR reads through MiXCR, storing one row per CDR3 protein. Of around 50,000 distinct CDR3 sequences listed, around a tenth are singletons. Sequencing used PBMCs spiked with cells of the T cell clone KT2. These receptors were collected from a human donor. Each CDR3 is given with its conserved first and last residue. A D gene is named only where the DNA matches it firmly. Clone size is not always given. Where it is, it says once, few, many or a class for expanded clones.

abundance: NA
j_gene: TRBJ1-5
v_gene: TRBV2
d_gene: TRBD1
len: 15
CDR3aa: CASSAKTGGHQPQHF
CDR3nt: TGTGCCAGCAGCGCTAAGACAGGGGGCCATCAGCCCCAGCATTTT

abundance: NA
j_gene: TRBJ2-1
v_gene: TRBV7-8
d_gene: NA
len: 13
CDR3aa: CASSFGGGNEQFF
CDR3nt: TGTGCCAGCAGCTTTGGAGGGGGCAATGAGCAGTTCTTC

abundance: NA
j_gene: TRBJ2-1
v_gene: TRBV6-1
d_gene: NA
len: 15
CDR3aa: CASRGGLGGKDEQFF
CDR3nt: TGTGCCAGCAGAGGTGGTCTAGGGGGGAAGGATGAGCAGTTCTTC

abundance: few
j_gene: TRBJ2-6
v_gene: TRBV12-3/TRBV12-4
d_gene: NA
len: 16
CDR3aa: CASSSGGPSGANVLTF
CDR3nt: TGTGCCAGCAGTTCCGGGGGCCCCTCTGGGGCCAACGTCCTGACTTTC

abundance: few
j_gene: TRBJ1-3
v_gene: TRBV20-1
d_gene: NA
len: 13
CDR3aa: CSARDLVANTIYF
CDR3nt: TGCAGTGCTAGAGATTTAGTTGCGAACACCATATATTTT

abundance: few
j_gene: TRBJ1-2
v_gene: TRBV7-9
d_gene: NA
len: 13
CDR3aa: CASRWSERYGYTF
CDR3nt: TGTGCCAGCAGGTGGAGCGAACGCTATGGCTACACCTTC

abundance: NA
j_gene: TRBJ2-1
v_gene: TRBV24-1
d_gene: NA
len: 14
CDR3aa: CATSPGQNYNEQFF
CDR3nt: TGTGCCACCAGCCCGGGACAAAACTACAATGAGCAGTTCTTC

abundance: NA
j_gene: TRBJ2-4
v_gene: TRBV5-6
d_gene: TRBD1
len: 18
CDR3aa: CASSNAKWTGGGKNIQYF
CDR3nt: TGTGCCAGCAGCAACGCCAAATGGACAGGGGGAGGCAAAAACATTCAGTACTTC

abundance: few
j_gene: TRBJ2-3
v_gene: TRBV4-1
d_gene: NA
len: 16
CDR3aa: CASSQPGPAVTDTQYF
CDR3nt: TGCGCCAGCAGCCAACCCGGACCCGCTGTCACAGATACGCAGTATTTT

abundance: many
j_gene: TRBJ2-7
v_gene: TRBV11-2
d_gene: NA
len: 13
CDR3aa: CASSLSSGYEQYF
CDR3nt: TGTGCCAGCAGCTTGTCGTCGGGGTACGAGCAGTACTTC

abundance: many
j_gene: TRBJ2-1
v_gene: TRBV20-1
d_gene: TRBD2
len: 14
CDR3aa: CSAETSGFYNEQFF
CDR3nt: TGCAGTGCGGAGACTAGCGGATTCTACAATGAGCAGTTCTTC

abundance: few
j_gene: TRBJ1-2
v_gene: TRBV4-3
d_gene: TRBD1
len: 16
CDR3aa: CASSQVGGQRDYGYTF
CDR3nt: TGCGCCAGCAGCCAAGTGGGGGGACAGAGGGACTATGGCTACACCTTC

abundance: few
j_gene: TRBJ1-2
v_gene: TRBV6-2/TRBV6-3
d_gene: NA
len: 13
CDR3aa: CASSYMGNYGYTF
CDR3nt: TGTGCCAGCAGTTACATGGGAAACTATGGCTACACCTTC

abundance: NA
j_gene: TRBJ2-7
v_gene: TRBV6-1
d_gene: TRBD1
len: 15
CDR3aa: CASSRRDRGLYEQYF
CDR3nt: TGTGCCAGCAGTCGCCGGGACAGGGGGTTATACGAGCAGTACTTC

abundance: NA
j_gene: TRBJ2-5
v_gene: TRBV7-2
d_gene: TRBD2
len: 17
CDR3aa: CASSQGIAGVWEETQYF
CDR3nt: TGTGCCAGCAGCCAAGGGATAGCGGGAGTCTGGGAGGAGACCCAGTACTTC

abundance: many
j_gene: TRBJ1-1
v_gene: TRBV29-1
d_gene: TRBD1
len: 13
CDR3aa: CSVNRGIGTEAFF
CDR3nt: TGCAGCGTGAACAGGGGGATTGGGACTGAAGCTTTCTTT

abundance: NA
j_gene: TRBJ2-1
v_gene: TRBV6-2/TRBV6-3
d_gene: TRBD2
len: 12
CDR3aa: CASSRLAGEQFF
CDR3nt: TGTGCCAGCAGCAGACTAGCGGGCGAGCAGTTCTTC

abundance: NA
j_gene: TRBJ1-6
v_gene: TRBV30
d_gene: NA
len: 14
CDR3aa: CAWSARYGDSPLHF
CDR3nt: TGTGCCTGGAGTGCGAGATACGGAGATTCACCCCTCCACTTT

abundance: NA
j_gene: TRBJ2-2
v_gene: TRBV9
d_gene: TRBD1
len: 13
CDR3aa: CASSAPGGGELFF
CDR3nt: TGTGCCAGCAGCGCCCCAGGGGGCGGGGAGCTGTTTTTT

abundance: NA
j_gene: TRBJ1-1
v_gene: TRBV20-1
d_gene: NA
len: 14
CDR3aa: CSAREGTVYTEAFF
CDR3nt: TGCAGTGCTAGAGAAGGGACCGTTTACACTGAAGCTTTCTTT

abundance: few
j_gene: TRBJ2-5
v_gene: TRBV4-3
d_gene: NA
len: 16
CDR3aa: CASSQEHAGRWETQYF
CDR3nt: TGCGCCAGCAGCCAAGAGCACGCAGGCCGGTGGGAGACCCAGTACTTC

abundance: NA
j_gene: TRBJ2-1
v_gene: TRBV15
d_gene: NA
len: 14
CDR3aa: CATGERGSYNEQFF
CDR3nt: TGTGCCACGGGGGAGAGGGGCTCCTACAATGAGCAGTTCTTC

abundance: many
j_gene: TRBJ1-5
v_gene: TRBV20-1
d_gene: NA
len: 15
CDR3aa: CSARVGTVGNQPQHF
CDR3nt: TGCAGTGCCAGAGTCGGGACGGTGGGCAATCAGCCCCAGCATTTT

abundance: NA
j_gene: TRBJ2-5
v_gene: TRBV10-1
d_gene: TRBD2
len: 15
CDR3aa: CASSESSGTQETQYF
CDR3nt: TGCGCCAGCAGTGAGTCCAGCGGGACCCAAGAGACCCAGTACTTC

abundance: few
j_gene: TRBJ2-7
v_gene: TRBV27
d_gene: NA
len: 15
CDR3aa: CASRFRDGHSYEQYF
CDR3nt: TGTGCCAGCAGATTCCGGGACGGCCACTCCTACGAGCAGTACTTC

abundance: NA
j_gene: TRBJ1-2
v_gene: TRBV2
d_gene: NA
len: 15
CDR3aa: CASSEEVLFRYGYTF
CDR3nt: TGTGCCAGCAGTGAGGAAGTGCTCTTTCGCTATGGCTACACCTTC

abundance: NA
j_gene: TRBJ1-1
v_gene: TRBV6-2/TRBV6-3
d_gene: NA
len: 14
CDR3aa: CASRSGIPGTEAFF
CDR3nt: TGTGCCAGCAGGTCAGGGATCCCGGGGACTGAAGCTTTCTTT

abundance: many
j_gene: TRBJ1-1
v_gene: TRBV27
d_gene: NA
len: 14
CDR3aa: CASSLSGPRTEAFF
CDR3nt: TGTGCCAGCAGTTTATCTGGGCCTAGGACTGAAGCTTTCTTT

abundance: few
j_gene: TRBJ2-1
v_gene: TRBV7-8
d_gene: TRBD2
len: 17
CDR3aa: CASSLILAGVKNNEQFF
CDR3nt: TGTGCCAGCAGCTTAATTCTAGCGGGGGTTAAAAACAATGAGCAGTTCTTC

abundance: NA
j_gene: TRBJ2-2
v_gene: TRBV12-3/TRBV12-4
d_gene: TRBD2
len: 15
CDR3aa: CASSSQREGEEELFF
CDR3nt: TGTGCCAGCAGTTCTCAGCGGGAGGGGGAGGAGGAGCTGTTTTTT

abundance: NA
j_gene: TRBJ2-1
v_gene: TRBV4-1
d_gene: NA
len: 12
CDR3aa: CASSRQGNEQFF
CDR3nt: TGCGCCAGCAGCCGGCAGGGCAATGAGCAGTTCTTC

abundance: NA
j_gene: TRBJ1-4
v_gene: TRBV20-1
d_gene: NA
len: 15
CDR3aa: CSASKGGSTNEKLFF
CDR3nt: TGCAGTGCTTCGAAGGGAGGATCAACTAATGAAAAACTGTTTTTT

abundance: few
j_gene: TRBJ2-7
v_gene: TRBV3-1
d_gene: NA
len: 17
CDR3aa: CASSQDGIRGAPPEQYF
CDR3nt: TGTGCCAGCAGCCAAGATGGTATTCGGGGGGCCCCTCCCGAGCAGTACTTC

abundance: few
j_gene: TRBJ1-5
v_gene: TRBV6-2/TRBV6-3
d_gene: TRBD1
len: 13
CDR3aa: CASTQGQFQPQHF
CDR3nt: TGTGCCAGCACACAGGGACAGTTTCAGCCCCAGCATTTT

abundance: NA
j_gene: TRBJ1-3
v_gene: TRBV6-6
d_gene: NA
len: 15
CDR3aa: CASRDLWGAGNTIYF
CDR3nt: TGTGCCAGCCGAGATTTGTGGGGAGCTGGAAACACCATATATTTT

abundance: NA
j_gene: TRBJ1-2
v_gene: TRBV20-1
d_gene: TRBD1
len: 14
CDR3aa: CSAWDRTGAAGYTF
CDR3nt: TGCAGTGCTTGGGACAGGACAGGGGCCGCGGGCTACACCTTC

abundance: many
j_gene: TRBJ2-7
v_gene: TRBV27
d_gene: TRBD2
len: 20
CDR3aa: CASSLYPRTSGTVVPYEQYF
CDR3nt: TGTGCCAGCAGTTTATACCCGCGGACTAGCGGGACCGTAGTTCCCTACGAGCAGTACTTC

abundance: NA
j_gene: TRBJ2-7
v_gene: TRBV20-1
d_gene: NA
len: 11
CDR3aa: CSAGVRDEQYF
CDR3nt: TGCAGTGCTGGCGTGAGGGACGAGCAGTACTTC

abundance: few
j_gene: TRBJ2-6
v_gene: TRBV6-5
d_gene: TRBD2
len: 18
CDR3aa: CASSYWGGGAPGANVLTF
CDR3nt: TGTGCCAGCAGTTACTGGGGCGGGGGGGCCCCTGGGGCCAACGTCCTGACTTTC

abundance: NA
j_gene: TRBJ2-2
v_gene: TRBV30
d_gene: NA
len: 15
CDR3aa: CAWSRAGTNTGELFF
CDR3nt: TGTGCCTGGAGTAGGGCAGGGACAAACACCGGGGAGCTGTTTTTT

abundance: NA
j_gene: TRBJ2-7
v_gene: TRBV2
d_gene: TRBD1
len: 16
CDR3aa: CASNHNTGTGDYEQYF
CDR3nt: TGTGCCAGCAATCACAACACCGGGACAGGGGACTACGAGCAGTACTTC

abundance: many
j_gene: TRBJ2-5
v_gene: TRBV9
d_gene: NA
len: 13
CDR3aa: CASSAGHQETQYF
CDR3nt: TGTGCCAGCAGCGCCGGTCATCAAGAGACCCAGTACTTC

abundance: NA
j_gene: TRBJ2-1
v_gene: TRBV12-3/TRBV12-4
d_gene: TRBD2
len: 14
CDR3aa: CASSVTSGSIEQFF
CDR3nt: TGTGCCAGCAGTGTAACTAGCGGGAGTATTGAGCAGTTCTTC

abundance: few
j_gene: TRBJ1-1
v_gene: TRBV27
d_gene: TRBD1
len: 18
CDR3aa: CASSSLGISTGTKTEAFF
CDR3nt: TGTGCCAGCAGTTCATTAGGCATATCGACAGGGACAAAAACTGAAGCTTTCTTT

abundance: NA
j_gene: TRBJ1-4
v_gene: TRBV2
d_gene: NA
len: 17
CDR3aa: CASSTPPDGRNREKLFF
CDR3nt: TGTGCCAGCAGTACACCCCCGGACGGAAGAAATCGTGAAAAACTGTTTTTT

abundance: NA
j_gene: TRBJ1-1
v_gene: TRBV6-2/TRBV6-3
d_gene: TRBD1
len: 15
CDR3aa: CASSYPGTDSAEAFF
CDR3nt: TGTGCCAGCAGTTACCCGGGGACAGATTCGGCTGAAGCTTTCTTT

abundance: NA
j_gene: TRBJ1-1
v_gene: TRBV6-5
d_gene: NA
len: 16
CDR3aa: CASSSLAAGKDTEAFF
CDR3nt: TGTGCCAGCAGCTCCCTTGCCGCCGGGAAAGACACTGAAGCTTTCTTT